Sequencing of this T cell receptor beta chain was carried out in a study of cytomegalovirus exposure and HLA in healthy donors. 60 Vbeta and 13 Jbeta primers were used in PCR. Some clones are missing from TCRdb's copy, which holds only in-frame ones; the method was immunoSEQ multiplex PCR. Here the sample spans approximately 120,000 clones, around 78% being singletons. Germline CDR1 is SGHTA and CDR2 is FQGTGA. V was cut by 0 bases and J by 6 bases, with 8 bases left in between. The CDR3 runs 14 residues. The V gene is TRBV7-3, the J gene TRBJ2-2; D is unclear. The sample taken for sequencing was PBMCs. This receptor was taken from a middle-aged man in good health and CMV-seronegative. Written as DNA, the CDR3 is TGTGCCAGCAGCTTAACCAGTTTCTCCGGGGAGCTGTTTTTT. It translates to CASSLTSFSGELFF.